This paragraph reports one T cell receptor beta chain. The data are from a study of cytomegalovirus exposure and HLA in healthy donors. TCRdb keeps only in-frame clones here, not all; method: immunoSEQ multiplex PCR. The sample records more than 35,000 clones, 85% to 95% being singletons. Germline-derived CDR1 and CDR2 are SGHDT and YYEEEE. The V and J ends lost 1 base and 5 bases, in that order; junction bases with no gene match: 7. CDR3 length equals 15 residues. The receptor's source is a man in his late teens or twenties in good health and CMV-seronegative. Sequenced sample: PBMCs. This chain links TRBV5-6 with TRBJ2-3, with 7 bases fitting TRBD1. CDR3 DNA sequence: TGTGCCAGCAGCTTGAGGGGGCGCAGAGGAGATACGCAGTATTTT. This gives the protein CASSLRGRRGDTQYF.